A selection of T cell receptor beta chains follows, all from one sample in a study of CXCR3-negative and CXCR3-positive naive CD8 T cells. TCRdb re-called the 5' RACE reads and shows each CDR3 protein once, DNA omitted. This table holds 30,000 to 40,000 distinct CDR3 sequences. The sequenced sample consisted of memory CD8+ T cells from blood. Receptor source: a human donor in good health. Some clones in this sample may be carry-over from other donors' samples. CDR3s include the opening cysteine and the closing phenylalanine or tryptophan. The size entry is marked missing in some rows and otherwise reads once, few, many or a size class.

CDR3aa	abundance	v_gene	len	j_gene
CSAIPTSGGAAEQFF	NA	TRBV20-1	15	TRBJ2-1
CSARGGQGRGNTEAFF	NA	TRBV20-1	16	TRBJ1-1
CASTLTGNGETQYF	NA	TRBV6-5	14	TRBJ2-5
CASTLKADTQYF	NA	TRBV21-1	12	TRBJ2-3
CASSLYLEETQYF	NA	TRBV28	13	TRBJ2-5
CASGESFRGTGELFF	NA	TRBV12-5	15	TRBJ2-2
CSARDPTGGFTEAFF	NA	TRBV20-1	15	TRBJ1-1
CASSQVGTEAFF	NA	TRBV4-3	12	TRBJ1-1
CASSRRGGADYGYTF	NA	TRBV12-3/TRBV12-4	15	TRBJ1-2
CASSIGQAYNEQFF	NA	TRBV19	14	TRBJ2-1
CASSGGTGEQYF	NA	TRBV11-2	12	TRBJ2-7
CASSLAGGTGNQPQHF	NA	TRBV7-2	16	TRBJ1-5
CASSLKDTQYF	NA	TRBV6-5	11	TRBJ2-3
CASSEGLSTGELFF	NA	TRBV28	14	TRBJ2-2
CASGGTSETDTQYF	NA	TRBV7-3	14	TRBJ2-3
CASSLAQLAGSVLTF	NA	TRBV7-9	15	TRBJ2-6
CASRSEYSNQPQHF	NA	TRBV28	14	TRBJ1-5
CASSLGDSQGDEQYF	NA	TRBV7-2	15	TRBJ2-7
CASSQERSGGSETQYF	NA	TRBV4-2	16	TRBJ2-5
CASSLGYPSSYEQYF	NA	TRBV4-3	15	TRBJ2-7
CSVEGDLNTEAFF	NA	TRBV29-1	13	TRBJ1-1
CASSLNLEQYF	NA	TRBV5-5	11	TRBJ2-7
CSATGRGSYEQYF	NA	TRBV20-1	13	TRBJ2-7
CSAGLGDTEAFF	NA	TRBV20-1	12	TRBJ1-1
CASSPGEYNEQFF	NA	TRBV25-1	13	TRBJ2-1
CSGKQGSAGELFF	NA	TRBV29-1	13	TRBJ2-2
CASSVGTSNNEQFF	large	TRBV6-4	14	TRBJ2-1
CASSLVVSETQYF	NA	TRBV28	13	TRBJ2-5
CASSSTDSYEQYF	medium-sized	TRBV28	13	TRBJ2-7
CASSSKTNTYEQYF	NA	TRBV6-2/TRBV6-3	14	TRBJ2-7
CSARESGEAQPQHF	NA	TRBV20-1	14	TRBJ1-5
CASRPGLAVMDEQFF	NA	TRBV6-5	15	TRBJ2-1
CATSEIPGESNEQFF	NA	TRBV24-1	15	TRBJ2-1
CASSSPRGKTDQETQYF	NA	TRBV12-3/TRBV12-4	17	TRBJ2-5
CASSQSSGRQYEQYF	NA	TRBV12-3/TRBV12-4	15	TRBJ2-7
CASSYSRQESPKNIQYF	NA	TRBV6-6	17	TRBJ2-4
CSARVGGGIETQYF	NA	TRBV20-1	14	TRBJ2-5
CASSAGVNTGELFF	NA	TRBV28	14	TRBJ2-2
CSARDSGPTDTQYF	NA	TRBV20-1	14	TRBJ2-3
CASSFRGMAGELFF	NA	TRBV11-3	14	TRBJ2-2
CASSPLDSGGTDTQYF	NA	TRBV7-3	16	TRBJ2-3
CASSLREDEQYF	NA	TRBV28	12	TRBJ2-7